Each of the 13 T cell receptor beta chains below was sequenced from the same sample in a study of blood T cell repertoires in COVID-19 (TCRdb year 2020). The receptor library was made with the immunoSEQ multiplex PCR assay. This is the immuneACCESS table as TCRdb keeps it, with only in-frame sequences that have V and J called. A part of the clones is gone; compared with another copy, unresolved V genes explain less than half, and the rest is unexplained. The sample yields 200,000 to 250,000 clones; 88% were counted once. The ten largest clones take up approximately 1.6% of the sample. The sequencing sample was made of peripheral blood. The receptors derive from a man aged 70-80 years with acute or convalescent COVID-19.

The chain couples TRBV11-2 to TRBJ1-2; the D is unclear. Germline CDR1 reads SGHAT; CDR2 reads FQNNGV. V dropped 5 bases and J dropped 7 bases, with 14 bases sitting between them. This CDR3 has 13 residues. The CDR3 DNA reads as TGTGCCAGCAGCATATCCCCCCAGATTGGCTACACCTTC. This sequence encodes CASSISPQIGYTF. The full variable domain, rest sourced from reference TRBV11-2 and TRBJ1-2, is EAGVAQSPRYKIIEKRQSVAFWCNPISGHATLYWYQQILGQGPKLLIQFQNNGVVDDSQLPKDRFSAERLKGVDSTLKIQPAKLEDSAVYLCASSISPQIGYTFGSGTRLTVV.

This sequence joins TRBV9 and TRBJ2-2; D call uncertain. Looked up from germline, CDR1 is SGDLS and CDR2 is YYNGEE. Trimming left V 0 bases short and J 2 bases short, with 11 bases between. The CDR3 extends over 16 amino acids. CDR3 sequence reads: CASSVDSSPNTGELFF. The CDR3 nucleotides read TGTGCCAGCAGCGTAGATAGTAGCCCAAACACCGGGGAGCTGTTTTTT.

This chain connects TRBV6-1 to TRBJ2-1, with 9 bases that match TRBD2. V lost 2 bases and J lost 15; bases outside the gene matches: 17. CDR3 length equals 16 residues. Germline-derived CDR1 and CDR2 are MNHNS and SASEGT. CDR3 nucleotides: TGTGCCAGCAGTGAATCTCTCGCGGGAGGGCCAGTAAGCGTGTTCTTC. It codes for CASSESLAGGPVSVFF.

V gene TRBV7-8 combines with J gene TRBJ1-4; D may be TRBD1 (6 bases). Germline V gives CDR1 SGHVS, CDR2 FQNEAQ. Trimming took off 3 bases at V and 7 bases at J, with 9 bases between the two ends. The CDR3 is made up of 13 amino acids. The CDR3 DNA reads TGTGCCAGCAGCTTTGGGACACTTGAAAAACTGTTTTTT. Translated, it gives CASSFGTLEKLFF.

The chain is built from TRBV28 and TRBJ2-2; D is possibly TRBD1 (6 bases). Germline-derived CDR1 and CDR2 are MDHEN and SYDVKM. The CDR3 totals 14 residues. Trimming removed 5 bases from V and 7 bases from J, with 14 bases in between. The CDR3 sequence: CASSLTGRGGELFF. The CDR3 DNA reads TGTGCCAGCAGTCTAACAGGGCGCGGCGGGGAGCTGTTTTTT. Filled out from reference TRBV28 and TRBJ2-2, the complete variable domain reads DVKVTQSSRYLVKRTGEKVFLECVQDMDHENMFWYRQDPGLGLRLIYFSYDVKMKEKGDIPEGYSVSREKKERFSLILESASTNQTSMYLCASSLTGRGGELFFGEGSRLTVL.

The CDR3 sequence: CASSFREDTEAFF. The DNA for the CDR3 is TGTGCCAGCAGCTTCAGAGAGGACACTGAAGCTTTCTTT. The chain recombines TRBV7-3 with TRBJ1-1; D unclear. Deletions cut 3 bases from V and 3 bases from J, with 8 bases between. Germline CDR1 reads SGHTA; CDR2 reads FQGTGA. The length of the CDR3 is 13 residues.

The genes are TRBV11-2 and TRBJ1-2, with TRBD1 as a possible D gene (5 bases). The CDR3 covers 13 residues. Germline V gene sequence: CDR1 SGHAT, CDR2 FQNNGV. The V end was cut by 1 base, the J end by 8 bases, with 11 bases between. In DNA, the CDR3 is TGTGCCAGCAGCTTAGGGGGCCGGCAGGGCTACACCTTC. Translating gives CASSLGGRQGYTF. Complete variable domain (other parts from reference TRBV11-2 and TRBJ1-2): EAGVAQSPRYKIIEKRQSVAFWCNPISGHATLYWYQQILGQGPKLLIQFQNNGVVDDSQLPKDRFSAERLKGVDSTLKIQPAKLEDSAVYLCASSLGGRQGYTFGSGTRLTVV.

The chain is built from TRBV7-9 and TRBJ2-2; D not resolved. Deletions cut 3 bases from V and 0 bases from J, with 8 bases between. The CDR3 consists of 15 residues. The germline V gene has CDR1 SEHNR and CDR2 FQNEAQ (reference sequence). DNA for the CDR3: TGTGCCAGCAGCTTTATTAGCACGAACACCGGGGAGCTGTTTTTT. As protein: CASSFISTNTGELFF.

The chain has TRBV28 and TRBJ1-5; D is ambiguous. The CDR3 is made up of 11 amino acids. Germline values: CDR1 MDHEN, CDR2 SYDVKM. The V gene lost 5 bases and the J gene lost 14 bases, with 13 bases spanning the gap. The CDR3 DNA sequence: TGTGCCAGCAGTCAGAGGGAGCCTAAGCATTTT. Its translation is CASSQREPKHF.

The chain is built from TRBV5-4 and TRBJ2-2, with 12 bases identical to TRBD2. The CDR3 totals 16 residues. The germline gives CDR1 SGHNT, CDR2 YYREEE (reference sequence). Trimming at V came to 4 bases and at J to 6 bases, leaving 7 bases not matched to a gene. CDR3 DNA sequence: TGTGCCAGCAGCCCGACTAGCGGGAGACTCTCCGGGGAGCTGTTTTTT. Residues: CASSPTSGRLSGELFF.

The chain recombines TRBV24-1 with TRBJ2-1, with 7 bases lining up with TRBD2. Trimming took 2 bases from V and 6 from J; bases not matched to a gene: 0. Germline CDR1 is KGHDR and CDR2 is SFDVKD. CDR3 size: 13 residues. CDR3 nucleotide sequence: TGTGCCACCAGTGATTGGGGGGGCAATGAGCAGTTCTTC. Protein sequence: CATSDWGGNEQFF.

CDR3 loop: CASSGTRMGEQYF. DNA for the CDR3: TGTGCCAGCAGTGGGACTCGAATGGGGGAGCAGTACTTC. This sequence joins TRBV2 and TRBJ2-7; D is perhaps TRBD2 (5 bases). V was trimmed by 4 bases and J by 7 bases, leaving 14 bases between them. CDR1 SNHLY and CDR2 FYNNEI come from the germline V gene. CDR3 length equals 13 residues.

The chain joins TRBV7-9 to TRBJ2-5, with D maybe TRBD2 (6 bases). The germline gives CDR1 SEHNR, CDR2 FQNEAQ (reference sequence). The CDR3 sequence is 14 residues long. V lost 5 bases and J lost 5, with 15 bases in between. The DNA for the CDR3 is TGTGCCAGCAGCATACGGGACTCTTGGGAGACCCAGTACTTC. The encoded protein is CASSIRDSWETQYF.